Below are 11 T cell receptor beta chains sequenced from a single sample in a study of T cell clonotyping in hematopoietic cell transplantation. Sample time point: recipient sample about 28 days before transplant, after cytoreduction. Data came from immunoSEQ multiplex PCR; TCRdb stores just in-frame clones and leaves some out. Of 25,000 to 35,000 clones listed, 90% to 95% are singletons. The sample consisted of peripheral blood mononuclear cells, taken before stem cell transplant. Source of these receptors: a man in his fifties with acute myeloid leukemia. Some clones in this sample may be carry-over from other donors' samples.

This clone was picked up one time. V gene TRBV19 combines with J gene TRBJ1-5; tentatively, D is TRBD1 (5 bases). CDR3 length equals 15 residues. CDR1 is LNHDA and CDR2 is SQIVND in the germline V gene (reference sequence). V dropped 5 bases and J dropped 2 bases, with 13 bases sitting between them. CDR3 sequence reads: CASSGGEWGNQPQHF. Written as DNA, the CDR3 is TGTGCCAGTAGTGGGGGGGAGTGGGGCAATCAGCCCCAGCATTTT.

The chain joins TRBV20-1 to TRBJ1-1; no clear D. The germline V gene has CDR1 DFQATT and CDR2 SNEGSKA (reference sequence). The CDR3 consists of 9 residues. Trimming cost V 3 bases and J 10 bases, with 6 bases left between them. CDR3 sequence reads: CSARLPAFF. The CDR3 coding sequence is TGCAGTGCTAGGCTCCCAGCTTTCTTT.

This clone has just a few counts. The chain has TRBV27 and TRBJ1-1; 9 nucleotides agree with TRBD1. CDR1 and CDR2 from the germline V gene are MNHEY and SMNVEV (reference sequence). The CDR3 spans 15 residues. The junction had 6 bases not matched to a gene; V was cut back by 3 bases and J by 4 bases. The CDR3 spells CASSLGQGSFTEAFF. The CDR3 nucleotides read TGTGCCAGCAGTTTGGGACAGGGATCGTTCACTGAAGCTTTCTTT.

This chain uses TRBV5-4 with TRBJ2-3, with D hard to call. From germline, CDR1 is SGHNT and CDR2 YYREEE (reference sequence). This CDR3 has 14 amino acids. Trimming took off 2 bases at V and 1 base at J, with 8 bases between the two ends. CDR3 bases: TGTGCCAGCAGCTTAGGATCCGGCACAGATACGCAGTATTTT. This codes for CASSLGSGTDTQYF.

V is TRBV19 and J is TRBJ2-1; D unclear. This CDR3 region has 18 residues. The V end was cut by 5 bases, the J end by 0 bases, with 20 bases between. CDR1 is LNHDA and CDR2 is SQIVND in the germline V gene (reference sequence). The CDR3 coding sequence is TGTGCCAGTAGTTCCCGAGTGAGGCAGGTCCTCTCCTACAATGAGCAGTTCTTC. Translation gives CASSSRVRQVLSYNEQFF.

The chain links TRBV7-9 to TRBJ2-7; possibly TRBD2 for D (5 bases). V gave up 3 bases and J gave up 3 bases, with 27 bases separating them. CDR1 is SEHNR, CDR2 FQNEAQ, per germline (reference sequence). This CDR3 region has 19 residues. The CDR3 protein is CASSFPGLGPFAPDYEQYF. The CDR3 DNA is TGTGCCAGCAGCTTCCCGGGATTAGGCCCTTTCGCCCCTGACTACGAGCAGTACTTC.

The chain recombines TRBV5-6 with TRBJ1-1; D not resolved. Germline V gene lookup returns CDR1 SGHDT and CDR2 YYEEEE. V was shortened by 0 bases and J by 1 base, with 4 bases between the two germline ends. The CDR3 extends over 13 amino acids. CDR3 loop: CASSLGRNTEAFF. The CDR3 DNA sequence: TGTGCCAGCAGCTTGGGTCGGAACACTGAAGCTTTCTTT.

The CDR3 sequence is CASSQGVTEAFF. The CDR3 bases are TGTGCCAGTAGTCAGGGGGTCACTGAAGCTTTCTTT. The gene calls are TRBV19 and TRBJ1-1, with 7 bases lining up with TRBD1. J gave up 4 bases and V 5 bases, and 1 base lay outside the gene matches. The CDR3 runs 12 residues. The germline V gene encodes CDR1 LNHDA and CDR2 SQIVND (reference sequence).

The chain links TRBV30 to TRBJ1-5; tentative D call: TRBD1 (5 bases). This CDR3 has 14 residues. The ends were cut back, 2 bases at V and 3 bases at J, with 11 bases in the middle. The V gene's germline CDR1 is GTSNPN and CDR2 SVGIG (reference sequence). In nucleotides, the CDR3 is TGTGCCTGGAGTATAGGGACCTTCAATCAGCCCCAGCATTTT. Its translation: CAWSIGTFNQPQHF.

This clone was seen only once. Here the CDR3 DNA reads TGTGCCAGCAGTGGGACAGCGAATCAGCCCCAGCATTTT. Translated: CASSGTANQPQHF. V is TRBV6-4 and J is TRBJ1-5, with D possibly being TRBD1 (6 bases). The V end lost 4 bases, the J end lost 4 bases, and 8 bases lay between the germline ends. CDR3 length: 13 amino acids. CDR1 is MRHNA, CDR2 SNTAGT, per germline.

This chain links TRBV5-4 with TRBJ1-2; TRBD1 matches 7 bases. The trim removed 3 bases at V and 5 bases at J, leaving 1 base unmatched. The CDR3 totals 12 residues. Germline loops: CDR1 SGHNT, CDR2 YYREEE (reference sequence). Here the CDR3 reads CASSSQGYGYTF. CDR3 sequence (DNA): TGTGCCAGCAGCTCACAGGGGTATGGCTACACCTTC.